The 30 T cell receptor beta chains below come from one sample, sequenced in a study of cytomegalovirus exposure and HLA in healthy donors. The table came from immunoSEQ multiplex PCR; TCRdb's copy has only in-frame clones and leaves some out. The sample shows roughly 56,000 clones, around 94% of them seen only once. Sequencing input: PBMCs. The receptors come from a man younger than 35 in good health and CMV-seronegative.

This chain uses TRBV13 with TRBJ2-1, with 9 positions matching TRBD2. The CDR3 sequence is 15 residues long. Germline trimming cut 4 bases from V and 8 bases from J; bases unmatched to any gene: 9. Germline V gives CDR1 PRHDT, CDR2 FYEKMQ (reference sequence). DNA for the CDR3: TGTGCCAGCAGCTCTACCGGGACTAGCTTCCATGAGCAGTTCTTC. Protein: CASSSTGTSFHEQFF.

The chain's CDR3 is CASSLGTSGSTDTQYF. CDR3 DNA sequence: TGTGCCAGCAGCTTAGGAACCAGCGGGAGTACAGATACGCAGTATTTT. The chain is built from TRBV7-6 and TRBJ2-3; 8 bases align to TRBD2. The CDR3 runs 16 residues. The germline CDR1 and CDR2 sequences are SGHVS and FNYEAQ. With 1 base clipped from V and 3 bases from J, the junction kept 6 bases outside the gene matches.

V is TRBV5-1 and J is TRBJ1-2; 8 bases are a match to TRBD1. The trim removed 6 bases at V and 2 bases at J, leaving 6 bases unmatched. Germline loops: CDR1 SGHRS, CDR2 YFSETQ. The CDR3 runs to 14 residues. The CDR3 region has the DNA TGCGCCAGCAAAGAGACAGGGGACAACTATGGCTACACCTTC. This encodes CASKETGDNYGYTF.

This chain joins TRBV5-6 and TRBJ2-5; D possibly corresponds to TRBD2 (5 bases). From germline, CDR1 is SGHDT and CDR2 YYEEEE. The CDR3 has 17 amino acids. The V and J ends lost 0 bases and 4 bases respectively, with 19 bases between them. CDR3 residues: CASSLEPSLIRTETQYF. DNA for the CDR3: TGTGCCAGCAGCTTGGAACCTAGCTTGATAAGGACAGAGACCCAGTACTTC.

The rearrangement links TRBV12-5 to TRBJ2-5; a weak D match, TRBD1 (6 bases). Germline assignment: CDR1 LGHNT and CDR2 FRNRAP. The CDR3 contains 15 residues. Trimming took 1 base from V and 2 from J, leaving 11 bases between them. Here the CDR3 DNA reads TGTGCTAGTGGTTTGGGGGGGCCAGGGCAAGAGACCCAGTACTTC. Encoded protein: CASGLGGPGQETQYF.

The J gene is TRBJ1-3, the V gene TRBV14, with a possible D match to TRBD1 (6 bases). Germline V gene sequence: CDR1 SGHDN, CDR2 FVKESK. The CDR3 is 13 residues long. The V end lost 10 bases, the J end lost 2 bases, and 12 bases lay between the germline ends. The chain's CDR3 is CAIQGQTGNTIYF. CDR3 in DNA: TGTGCCATACAGGGCCAGACTGGAAACACCATATATTTT. The entire variable domain, with the rest obtained from reference TRBV14 and TRBJ1-3, is as follows: EAGVTQFPSHSVIEKGQTVTLRCDPISGHDNLYWYRRVMGKEIKFLLHFVKESKQDESGMPNNRFLAERTGGTYSTLKVQPAELEDSGVYFCAIQGQTGNTIYFGEGSWLTVV.

The V gene is TRBV28, the J gene TRBJ1-5; the match to TRBD1 covers 8 bases. There are 15 residues in the CDR3. Germline loops: CDR1 MDHEN, CDR2 SYDVKM. V shed 6 bases and J 2 bases; nucleotides not matched to a gene: 6. The CDR3 DNA reads TGTGCCAGCAGGGGACCGGGACAGGGCAATCAGCCCCAGCATTTT. Its translation: CASRGPGQGNQPQHF.

The V call is TRBV13, the J call TRBJ1-2, with 7 bases that match TRBD1. CDR3 size: 15 residues. V dropped 0 bases and J dropped 4; count of bases not matched to a gene: 5. The germline CDR1 and CDR2 sequences are PRHDT and FYEKMQ (reference sequence). CDR3 sequence reads: CASSLGPGTVYGYTF. The CDR3 nucleotides read TGTGCCAGCAGCTTAGGCCCCGGGACAGTCTATGGCTACACCTTC.

The rearrangement links TRBV29-1 to TRBJ1-1; a possible D gene is TRBD1 (5 bases). CDR3 size: 13 residues. The germline V gene encodes CDR1 SQVTM and CDR2 ANQGSEA. V was clipped by 0 bases and J by 6 bases, with 11 bases between them. This chain's CDR3 is CSVEDRAGAEAFF. CDR3 DNA sequence: TGCAGCGTTGAAGATCGCGCGGGGGCTGAAGCTTTCTTT.

V usage is TRBV27 and J usage is TRBJ1-4; the D is unclear. Germline V CDR1 and CDR2: MNHEY, SMNVEV (reference sequence). Between the trimmed V and J ends, which lost 5 bases and 6 bases, there was a span of 16 bases. The length of the CDR3 is 15 residues. The CDR3 bases are TGTGCCAGCAGTCCCACCGGAGGGTTGTATGAAAAACTGTTTTTT. As protein: CASSPTGGLYEKLFF.

The CDR3 coding sequence is TGTGCCAGCGGGGGGGATGCCCCGAACACCGGGGAGCTGTTTTTT. It encodes CASGGDAPNTGELFF. This sequence joins TRBV5-4 and TRBJ2-2; 7 positions agree with TRBD2. The V and J ends lost 7 bases and 0 bases, in that order; junction bases with no gene match: 6. There are 15 residues in the CDR3. Germline-derived CDR1 and CDR2 are SGHNT and YYREEE (reference sequence). Full variable domain (remainder filled in from reference TRBV5-4 and TRBJ2-2): ETGVTQSPTHLIKTRGQQVTLRCSSQSGHNTVSWYQQALGQGPQFIFQYYREEENGRGNFPPRFSGLQFPNYSSELNVNALELDDSALYLCASGGDAPNTGELFFGEGSRLTVL.

A single count supports this clone. This chain links TRBV7-2 with TRBJ1-4; D uncertain. Trimming removed 2 bases at V and 7 bases at J, with 8 bases between. Germline values: CDR1 SGHTA, CDR2 FQGNSA. This CDR3 has 13 amino acids. The CDR3 DNA reads TGTGCCAGCAGCTTAAATCGTGTTGAAAAACTGTTTTTT. Protein product: CASSLNRVEKLFF.

This clone was observed a single time. The chain carries TRBV11-2 and TRBJ2-3; D is possibly TRBD2 (5 bases). V was pared by 1 base and J by 6 bases, with 11 bases between. CDR1 SGHAT and CDR2 FQNNGV come from the germline V gene. This CDR3 contains 14 residues. CDR3 sequence: CASSLGSSGDTQYF. The CDR3 DNA reads TGTGCCAGCAGCTTAGGCTCGTCGGGGGATACGCAGTATTTT.

This clone was observed a single time. The gene calls are TRBV6-4 and TRBJ1-1, with TRBD1 as a possible D gene (6 bases). CDR1 is MRHNA, CDR2 SNTAGT, per germline. The CDR3 contains 14 residues. Trimming took 6 bases from V and 5 from J, leaving 16 bases between them. CDR3 region: CASSPTGIQTEAFF. As DNA, the CDR3 is TGTGCCAGCAGCCCTACAGGGATTCAGACTGAAGCTTTCTTT.

This clone was counted once. This chain links TRBV11-2 with TRBJ2-1, with D tentatively TRBD2 (6 bases). The CDR3 length is 15 residues. Trimming left V 1 base short and J 7 bases short, with 14 bases between. Germline loops: CDR1 SGHAT, CDR2 FQNNGV. CDR3 amino acids: CASSLVLAPTNEQFF. CDR3 bases: TGTGCCAGCAGCTTAGTGCTAGCGCCCACAAATGAGCAGTTCTTC.

This clone has just one count. The chain carries TRBV27 and TRBJ1-1; 10 positions match TRBD1. The CDR3 runs to 16 residues. The germline CDR1 and CDR2 sequences are MNHEY and SMNVEV (reference sequence). V dropped 6 bases and J dropped 0; count of bases not matched to a gene: 7. This CDR3 reads CASRLGTGAMNTEAFF. Written as DNA, the CDR3 is TGTGCCAGCAGACTCGGGACAGGGGCCATGAACACTGAAGCTTTCTTT.

The gene calls are TRBV2 and TRBJ1-1; 8 bases match TRBD1. Germline CDR1 is SNHLY and CDR2 is FYNNEI. V lost 7 bases to trimming and J lost 8 bases; unmatched junction nucleotides: 3. This CDR3 is 11 amino acids long. The DNA of the CDR3 is TGTGCCAGCACCGGACAGGGAGAAGCTTTCTTT. Translating gives CASTGQGEAFF.

The V and J genes are TRBV12-5 and TRBJ2-7, with 9 positions matching TRBD1. Germline V gene sequence: CDR1 LGHNT, CDR2 FRNRAP. The V and J ends lost 1 base and 5 bases, in that order; junction bases with no gene match: 9. The CDR3 spans 16 residues. DNA for the CDR3: TGTGCTAGTGGTTTGGCCCCGGGACAGGGTTTCCACGAGCAGTACTTC. This codes for CASGLAPGQGFHEQYF.

This chain connects TRBV4-1 to TRBJ1-1, with D unresolved. This CDR3 comprises 13 residues. Trimming left V 0 bases short and J 7 bases short, with 9 bases between. Germline CDR1 reads MGHRA; CDR2 reads YSYEKL. In DNA form, the CDR3 reads TGCGCCAGCAGCCAAGATGGATACAGTGAAGCTTTCTTT. Its protein product is CASSQDGYSEAFF.

V and J are TRBV9 and TRBJ2-5; 8 bases align to TRBD2. The J segment lost 4 bases and the V segment lost 0 bases, leaving 5 bases of the junction unmatched. The CDR3 has 15 amino acids. Germline CDR1 is SGDLS and CDR2 is YYNGEE. In DNA form, the CDR3 reads TGTGCCAGCAGCGTAGAGGCGGGAGGAGGAGAGACCCAGTACTTC. It specifies CASSVEAGGGETQYF.

The CDR3 DNA reads as TGTGCCAGCTCACCAGGCAGGACAGGTCGGACTAGCAATCAGCCCCAGCATTTT. This gives the protein CASSPGRTGRTSNQPQHF. The chain recombines TRBV18 with TRBJ1-5, with 7 nucleotides matching TRBD1. The germline gives CDR1 KGHSH, CDR2 LQKENI. This CDR3 is 18 amino acids long. V shed 2 bases and J 0 bases; nucleotides not matched to a gene: 10.

DNA for the CDR3: TGTGCCAGTAGCCAATCTGGACTTGTAACGACTGGTGGCTACACCTTC. Its translation is CASSQSGLVTTGGYTF. The chain links TRBV19 to TRBJ1-2; no firm D call. The germline V gene has CDR1 LNHDA and CDR2 SQIVND (reference sequence). The CDR3 runs 16 residues. The germline V and J ends were trimmed by 6 bases and 7 bases, with 24 bases remaining between them.

The V gene is TRBV28, the J gene TRBJ2-4; tentatively, D is TRBD1 (6 bases). The germline gives CDR1 MDHEN, CDR2 SYDVKM. V was cut by 2 bases and J by 1 base, with 15 bases left in between. This CDR3 contains 17 residues. The DNA of the CDR3 is TGTGCCAGCAGTTTACCGTTAACAGGGTGGGCCAAAAACATTCAGTACTTC. It specifies CASSLPLTGWAKNIQYF.

The CDR3 protein is CASSLAASSYYF. As DNA, the CDR3 is TGTGCCAGCAGCTTAGCGGCTAGCTCCTATTATTTT. V usage is TRBV5-6 and J usage is TRBJ2-3; D is perhaps TRBD2 (5 bases). Per the germline V gene, CDR1 is SGHDT and CDR2 is YYEEEE. The CDR3 runs 12 residues. V shed 2 bases and J shed 15 bases, with 16 bases lying between them.

The V and J genes are TRBV4-2 and TRBJ1-3; D is ambiguous. V was cut by 3 bases and J by 0 bases, with 9 bases left in between. This CDR3 has 15 residues. Germline CDR1 LGHNA, CDR2 YNFKEQ. CDR3: CASSQAGNSGNTIYF. In DNA, the CDR3 is TGTGCCAGCAGCCAGGCGGGAAACTCTGGAAACACCATATATTTT.

The chain joins TRBV12-5 to TRBJ2-7; tentatively, D is TRBD2 (6 bases). Germline V gene data show CDR1 as LGHNT and CDR2 as FRNRAP. The CDR3 runs 18 residues. Trimming took off 1 base at V and 0 bases at J, with 19 bases between the two ends. CDR3 loop: CASGLGGLRGPSSYEQYF. In DNA form, the CDR3 reads TGTGCTAGTGGTTTGGGAGGTTTGCGGGGCCCAAGCTCCTACGAGCAGTACTTC.

The chain joins TRBV30 to TRBJ1-1; D uncertain. Germline V gene lookup returns CDR1 GTSNPN and CDR2 SVGIG (reference sequence). Trimming stripped 4 bases from V and 5 bases from J, with 14 bases between. This CDR3 is built from 13 residues. CDR3 nucleotides: TGTGCCTGGATGTCTCTGGGAGGGACTGAAGCTTTCTTT. Its protein is CAWMSLGGTEAFF. Filled out from reference TRBV30 and TRBJ1-1, the complete variable domain reads SQTIHQWPATLVQPVGSPLSLECTVEGTSNPNLYWYRQAAGRGLQLLFYSVGIGQISSEVPQNLSASRPQDRQFILSSKKLLLSDSGFYLCAWMSLGGTEAFFGQGTRLTVV.

The genes are TRBV15 and TRBJ2-7, with TRBD2 matching over 10 bases. Trimming removed 0 bases from V and 7 bases from J; junction bases left unmatched: 15. The V gene's germline CDR1 is LNHNV and CDR2 YYDKDF (reference sequence). The CDR3 runs 18 residues. DNA for the CDR3: TGTGCCACCAGCAGAGATGATGGGTGGGCTAGCGGGAGATGGGAGCAGTACTTC. Encoded protein: CATSRDDGWASGRWEQYF. Based on the CDR3 plus reference TRBV15 and TRBJ2-7, the full variable domain is DAMVIQNPRYQVTQFGKPVTLSCSQTLNHNVMYWYQQKSSQAPKLLFHYYDKDFNNEADTPDNFQSRRPNTSFCFLDIRSPGLGDTAMYLCATSRDDGWASGRWEQYFGPGTRLTVT.

This clone was observed a few times. The chain is built from TRBV10-3 and TRBJ2-1, with TRBD2 as a possible D gene (5 bases). From germline, CDR1 is ENHRY and CDR2 SYGVKD. V lost 2 bases and J lost 5, with 7 bases in between. The CDR3 spans 13 residues. CDR3 DNA: TGTGCCATCAGTGAGGGACTTGACAATGAGCAGTTCTTC. It is translated as CAISEGLDNEQFF.

The J gene is TRBJ2-2, the V gene TRBV11-2; 7 nucleotides align to TRBD2. The CDR3 is 13 residues long. CDR1 SGHAT and CDR2 FQNNGV come from the germline V gene. Trimming removed 5 bases from V and 6 bases from J; junction bases left unmatched: 3. CDR3 region: CASSPGRSGELFF. The CDR3 DNA reads TGTGCCAGCAGCCCCGGGAGGTCCGGGGAGCTGTTTTTT.